This TCR beta chain appears in the sequencing data of a study of cytomegalovirus exposure and HLA in healthy donors. Across the whole study: A subsequent analysis reported that the roughly 120 validation repertoires were produced on the same platform that had also been used for the 600 to 700 first-cohort repertoires. Findings of the study overall: The CMV antigen specificity of a few CMV-associated chains was confirmed through in vitro analysis. The study listed approximately 160 cytomegalovirus-associated TCR beta chains.

As to this clone: Antigen unknown.

Libraries were prepared by immunoSEQ multiplex PCR; TCRdb keeps only in-frame clonotypes and omits some of them. The sample yields 200,000 or so clones, roughly 88% seen once. Trimming cost V 6 bases and J 7 bases; bases outside gene matches: 6. The CDR3 covers 13 residues. The germline V gene encodes CDR1 MNHNS and CDR2 SASEGT. The TCR sequence derives from a woman aged 25 to 45 in good health and CMV-seropositive. The specimen sequenced was PBMCs. The V gene is TRBV6-1, the J gene TRBJ1-5; 7 bases line up with TRBD1. In DNA, the CDR3 is TGTGCCAGCAGAGACGGACAGGTCCAGCCCCAGCATTTT. Amino acids: CASRDGQVQPQHF.